The clone carrying this TCR beta chain was picked up a small number of times. Antigen specificity is unknown. These data come from a study of cytomegalovirus exposure and HLA in healthy donors. The CDR3 contains 20 residues. CDR1 is SGHRS, CDR2 YFSETQ, per germline. J lost 9 bases, V lost 0 bases, and 18 bases had no gene match. The PCR used 60 Vbeta and 13 Jbeta primers. The method was immunoSEQ multiplex PCR; TCRdb's version includes in-frame clones alone and lacks a portion of them. The sample lists 120,000 or so clones, under 85% occurring once. The study's findings and limits: A few chains linked to CMV were shown in vitro to be specific for CMV antigens. Common viral pathogens (according to a later analysis) appeared linked to several of the most significant clusters. Many donors carried some public TCRs, although rarity characterized most TCR sequences.

The J gene is TRBJ1-6, the V gene TRBV5-1; 10 bases match TRBD1. The sequencing input was PBMCs. The clonotype was recovered from a young man in good health and CMV-seropositive. In DNA form, the CDR3 reads TGCGCCAGCAGCTTGGGGGGTCCGGGACAGGGGATTAGCATCGGTTCACCCCTCCACTTT. Translation: CASSLGGPGQGISIGSPLHF. Full variable domain (rest looked up from reference TRBV5-1 and TRBJ1-6): KAGVTQTPRYLIKTRGQQVTLSCSPISGHRSVSWYQQTPGQGLQFLFEYFSETQRNKGNFPGRFSGRQFSNSRSEMNVSTLELGDSALYLCASSLGGPGQGISIGSPLHFGNGTRLTVT.